Sequencing of this TCR beta chain was carried out in a study of OX40 agonist ivuxolimab in advanced cancers. Study summary: Partial responses, seen in three patients, involved one hepatocellular carcinoma and two cutaneous melanomas. Study-wide points: Both CD4+ and CD8+ T cell populations in blood had undergone clonal expansion by week 6 at 0.1 to 3.0 mg/kg.

As regards this clone: Its antigen remains unidentified.

Libraries were prepared by immunoSEQ multiplex PCR; TCRdb keeps only in-frame clonotypes and omits some of them. The data hold several thousand clones, with about nine tenths observed a single time. Germline CDR1 is MNHEY and CDR2 is SMNVEV (reference sequence). The CDR3 covers 18 residues. V was shortened by 7 bases and J by 4 bases, with 29 bases between the two germline ends. The sequence was obtained from an adult with an advanced solid tumor such as melanoma, head and neck, liver or kidney cancer. This material consisted of CD4+ or CD8+ T cells sorted from blood, taken in a trial of the OX40 agonist ivuxolimab. The chain carries TRBV27 and TRBJ2-7; maybe TRBD2 (6 bases). In DNA, the CDR3 is TGTGCCAGCATAAAGAGGAGAGCTGACCGGGACTCCGCATACGAGCAGTACTTC. It translates to CASIKRRADRDSAYEQYF.